Below are 25 T cell receptor beta chains sequenced from a single sample in a study of patients and donors after allogeneic stem cell transplantation. TCRdb itself ran the RT-PCR reads through MiXCR, one entry per CDR3 protein. The data hold fewer than 200,000 distinct CDR3 sequences, with about 32% observed a single time. The source material was blood, either unsorted or a sorted T cell fraction (not recorded which). These receptors all come from a human donor who was either an allogeneic HSCT recipient or a stem cell or donor lymphocyte infusion donor (not recorded which). It is not recorded whose cells these are; they may come from a transplant donor.

This clonotype has only a few counts. The chain uses TRBV11-2 and TRBJ2-3; D is unclear. Germline values: CDR1 SGHAT, CDR2 FQNNGV. CDR3 length: 15 residues. The ends were cut back, 0 bases at V and 6 bases at J, with 13 bases in the middle. CDR3 sequence reads: CASSLEFPRRDTQYF. CDR3 sequence (DNA): TGTGCCAGCAGCTTAGAATTCCCGAGACGTGATACGCAGTATTTT.

This clonotype was observed at least ten times. V is TRBV7-6 and J is TRBJ1-4; 8 nucleotides align to TRBD1. The CDR3 is 16 amino acids. V lost 1 base to trimming and J lost 4 bases; unmatched junction nucleotides: 5. Germline values: CDR1 SGHVS, CDR2 FNYEAQ. The CDR3 here is CASSLVVGQVNEKLFF. The CDR3 DNA follows: TGTGCCAGCAGCTTAGTAGTGGGACAGGTTAATGAAAAACTGTTTTTT. Looking up the rest from reference TRBV7-6 and TRBJ1-4 gives the full variable domain: GAGVSQSPRYKVTKRGQDVALRCDPISGHVSLYWYRQALGQGPEFLTYFNYEAQQDKSGLPNDRFSAERPEGSISTLTIQRTEQRDSAMYRCASSLVVGQVNEKLFFGSGTQLSVL.

This clonotype was seen a handful of times. The V gene is TRBV28, the J gene TRBJ2-3; tentatively, D is TRBD1 (6 bases). V lost 7 bases to trimming and J lost 6 bases, with 20 bases between them. The CDR3 sequence is 15 residues long. The germline V gene encodes CDR1 MDHEN and CDR2 SYDVKM. The CDR3, as DNA: TGTGCCAGCAATGACATCAGGGGCCACGGGGATACGCAGTATTTT. This codes for CASNDIRGHGDTQYF.

The V call is TRBV2, the J call TRBJ2-1; D is unclear. This CDR3 region has 12 residues. Trimming left V 7 bases short and J 9 bases short, with 13 bases between. Germline V CDR1 and CDR2: SNHLY, FYNNEI. The DNA of the CDR3 is TGTGCCAGCAAGGAGCCTCCCGGTGAGCAGTTCTTC. It is translated as CASKEPPGEQFF.

This clonotype appeared a single time. V is TRBV20-1 and J is TRBJ2-7; 8 bases fit TRBD2. CDR1 and CDR2 from the germline V gene are DFQATT and SNEGSKA (reference sequence). Losses at the gene ends were 6 bases for V and 4 bases for J; bases not matched to a gene: 14. This CDR3 contains 15 residues. Here the CDR3 reads CSARTGGDWIYEQYF. The CDR3, as DNA: TGCAGTGCGCGGACGGGGGGGGACTGGATATACGAGCAGTACTTC.

This clonotype was picked up a small number of times. The chain combines TRBV12-3 or TRBV12-4 with TRBJ2-2, with D possibly TRBD1 on 5 matching bases. Trimming removed 1 base at V and 7 bases at J, with 10 bases between. There are 14 residues in the CDR3. Written as DNA, the CDR3 is TGTGCCAGCAGTTTAGGGGGCGCAGGCGGGGAGCTGTTTTTT. This codes for CASSLGGAGGELFF.

This clonotype was picked up a small number of times. The CDR3 coding sequence is TGTGCCAGCTCACCAGGACCGAACTCTGGAAACACCATATATTTT. Translating gives CASSPGPNSGNTIYF. The J gene is TRBJ1-3, the V gene TRBV18; D is undetermined. V lost 2 bases to trimming and J lost 0 bases, with 8 bases between them. The CDR3 contains 15 residues. Germline V gene data show CDR1 as KGHSH and CDR2 as LQKENI.

This clonotype was observed at least ten times. The gene calls are TRBV15 and TRBJ1-4, with D tentatively TRBD1 (6 bases). Trimming pared 2 bases from V and 4 bases from J, leaving 8 bases between. Germline CDR1 LNHNV, CDR2 YYDKDF (reference sequence). The CDR3 has 14 amino acids. The CDR3 sequence is CATSRQGFNEKLFF. CDR3 in DNA: TGTGCCACCAGCAGACAGGGGTTTAATGAAAAACTGTTTTTT.

The chain combines TRBV20-1 with TRBJ2-7; D perhaps matches TRBD1 (7 bases). CDR1 and CDR2 (germline): DFQATT, SNEGSKA (reference sequence). V was pared by 3 bases and J by 7 bases, with 13 bases between. This CDR3 comprises 12 residues. CDR3 coding DNA: TGCAGTGCTAGGTGGAGGGGGCTAGAGCAGTACTTC. This codes for CSARWRGLEQYF.

The sample holds a few counts of this clonotype. The chain recombines TRBV4-2 with TRBJ2-1; tentatively, D is TRBD1 (5 bases). Germline V gene data show CDR1 as LGHNA and CDR2 as YNFKEQ. The CDR3 is made up of 15 amino acids. V was clipped by 2 bases and J by 1 base, with 9 bases between them. CDR3 nucleotides: TGTGCCAGCAGCCAACCAGGGTCTTCCTACAATGAGCAGTTCTTC. Its protein is CASSQPGSSYNEQFF.

The chain recombines TRBV29-1 with TRBJ2-2; 11 bases are a match to TRBD2. This CDR3 is 15 amino acids long. V was clipped by 5 bases and J by 4 bases; unmatched bases: 6. Germline CDR1 is SQVTM and CDR2 is ANQGSEA. CDR3 nucleotides: TGCAGCGTTCAGCGACTAGCGGGATCCACCGGGGAGCTGTTTTTT. Protein product: CSVQRLAGSTGELFF.

The chain carries TRBV5-4 and TRBJ1-6; 9 nucleotides agree with TRBD1. The CDR3 contains 14 residues. Germline V gene lookup returns CDR1 SGHNT and CDR2 YYREEE (reference sequence). V was clipped by 4 bases and J by 7 bases; unmatched bases: 3. In nucleotides, the CDR3 is TGTGCCAGCAGCGTAGACAGGGGGAATTCACCCCTCCACTTT. This sequence encodes CASSVDRGNSPLHF.

V gene TRBV5-1 combines with J gene TRBJ2-3, with 8 bases aligning to TRBD1. V lost 4 bases and J lost 1; bases outside the gene matches: 8. The CDR3 sequence is 16 residues long. Germline loops: CDR1 SGHRS, CDR2 YFSETQ. The CDR3 DNA sequence: TGCGCCAGCAGCCCACCGACAGGGGCGGGCACAGATACGCAGTATTTT. Protein: CASSPPTGAGTDTQYF.

V is TRBV5-6 and J is TRBJ2-7; 10 bases map to TRBD2. CDR1 and CDR2 (germline): SGHDT, YYEEEE. The V segment lost 1 base and the J segment 8 bases; nucleotides outside the gene matches: 9. This CDR3 is built from 15 residues. The CDR3 coding sequence is TGTGCCAGCAGCTTGCAAGGACTAGCGGTTACGAAGCAGTACTTC. Amino acids: CASSLQGLAVTKQYF.

The chain combines TRBV12-3 or TRBV12-4 with TRBJ1-2; D unclear. Trimming left V 3 bases short and J 7 bases short, with 12 bases between. There are 13 residues in the CDR3. The CDR3 nucleotides read TGTGCCAGCAGTTTCGGCAGGCTGATTGGCTACACCTTC. Amino acid sequence: CASSFGRLIGYTF.

This clonotype occurred a few times. The chain has TRBV12-3 or TRBV12-4 and TRBJ2-1, with TRBD2 matching over 13 bases. The V and J ends lost 3 bases and 12 bases, in that order; junction bases with no gene match: 11. The CDR3 consists of 16 residues. DNA for the CDR3: TGTGCCAGCAGTTTGTCAGGACTAGCGGGAGTAGTTGCGCAGTTCTTC. It specifies CASSLSGLAGVVAQFF.

The chain links TRBV20-1 to TRBJ1-1; TRBD1 might be the D (5 bases). The CDR3 loop spans 13 amino acids. V lost 4 bases and J lost 4, with 13 bases in between. Germline CDR1 DFQATT, CDR2 SNEGSKA (reference sequence). CDR3 sequence reads: CSATGGEFTEAFF. CDR3 DNA: TGCAGTGCTACAGGAGGGGAGTTCACTGAAGCTTTCTTT.

J is TRBJ1-2 and V is TRBV7-9; D not resolved. Deletions cut 5 bases from V and 6 bases from J, with 22 bases between. The CDR3 sequence is 16 residues long. Germline-derived CDR1 and CDR2 are SEHNR and FQNEAQ (reference sequence). The CDR3 region is CASSLIPVFPVNGYTF. DNA of the CDR3: TGTGCCAGCAGCCTCATACCAGTGTTCCCCGTCAATGGCTACACCTTC.

Of note for this clonotype: Germline is not matched at one junction end, which may reflect a read error. The chain uses TRBV7-7 and TRBJ2-3; D is possibly TRBD2 (5 bases). This CDR3 region has 13 residues. Germline V gives CDR1 SSHAT, CDR2 FNYEAQ (reference sequence). CDR3 residues: CASSLEERDTQYF. DNA for the CDR3: TGTGCTAGCAGCTTGGAGGAGAGGGATACGCAGTATTTT. Together with reference TRBV7-7 and TRBJ2-3, the CDR3 gives the full variable domain: GAGVSQSPRYKVTKRGQDVTLRCDPISSHATLYWYQQALGQGPEFLTYFNYEAQPDKSGLPSDRFSAERPEGSISTLTIQRTEQRDSAMYRCASSLEERDTQYFGPGTRLTVL.

The chain employs TRBV20-1 and TRBJ2-3; 7 bases match TRBD1. Germline CDR1 is DFQATT and CDR2 is SNEGSKA (reference sequence). This CDR3 has 14 amino acids. Trimming at V came to 1 base and at J to 2 bases, leaving 3 bases not matched to a gene. This CDR3 reads CSARGQGHTDTQYF. DNA for the CDR3: TGCAGTGCTAGAGGACAGGGCCACACAGATACGCAGTATTTT.

The sample holds a few counts of this clonotype. The V call is TRBV7-2, the J call TRBJ2-3, with 8 bases lining up with TRBD2. Trimming removed 1 base from V and 5 bases from J; junction bases left unmatched: 2. The germline V gene encodes CDR1 SGHTA and CDR2 FQGNSA. The CDR3 spans 14 residues. The CDR3 coding sequence is TGTGCCAGCAGCTTAGTGACTAGCGAAGATACGCAGTATTTT. Amino acids: CASSLVTSEDTQYF.

There are a few counts of this clonotype. This sequence joins TRBV5-6 and TRBJ2-5, with D possibly TRBD2 on 6 matching bases. Germline V gene data show CDR1 as SGHDT and CDR2 as YYEEEE. The CDR3 has 17 amino acids. Between the trimmed V and J ends, which lost 1 base and 3 bases, there was a span of 19 bases. Here the CDR3 DNA reads TGTGCCAGCAGCTTGAGGAGGCTGACTAGTAAGAAAGAGACCCAGTACTTC. This codes for CASSLRRLTSKKETQYF.

The rearrangement joins TRBV7-9 to TRBJ2-1; D is unclear. The CDR3 sequence is 12 residues long. Germline loops: CDR1 SEHNR, CDR2 FQNEAQ (reference sequence). V was cut by 5 bases and J by 8 bases, with 10 bases left in between. This CDR3 reads CASSVSRDEQFF. The CDR3 bases are TGTGCCAGCAGCGTCAGTAGAGATGAGCAGTTCTTC.

The sample holds a few counts of this clonotype. The V call is TRBV27, the J call TRBJ2-7; possible D gene TRBD1, 5 bases. V shed 6 bases and J shed 3 bases, with 12 bases lying between them. CDR1 and CDR2 from the germline V gene are MNHEY and SMNVEV (reference sequence). The length of the CDR3 is 13 residues. The CDR3 sequence is CASSNRQYYEQYF. The CDR3 DNA sequence: TGTGCCAGCAGCAACAGACAGTACTACGAGCAGTACTTC.

This clonotype was detected ten times or more. The chain couples TRBV28 to TRBJ2-3; unclear D gene. V was trimmed by 6 bases and J by 0 bases, leaving 10 bases between them. CDR1 and CDR2 (germline): MDHEN, SYDVKM. CDR3 size: 14 residues. The CDR3 sequence is CASSLGLSTDTQYF. Written as DNA, the CDR3 is TGTGCCAGCAGCCTCGGGCTAAGCACAGATACGCAGTATTTT.